These 26 T cell receptor beta chains came from one sample sequenced in a study of shared clonotypes between healthy human individuals. Here immunoSEQ multiplex PCR was the method, and the copy in TCRdb shows in-frame clones only, minus some. The sample shows around 1.4 million clones, around 98.5% of them seen only once. Sequencing input: naive CD4+ T cells sorted from blood. As for subset: CD45RA+ positively selected. These receptors were taken from a man aged 25 to 40 in good health.

The rearrangement uses TRBV25-1 and TRBJ2-7; 11 nucleotides align to TRBD1. Per germline, CDR1 MGHDK and CDR2 SYGVNS. The CDR3 consists of 13 residues. V lost 1 base, J lost 11 bases, and 4 bases stayed unmatched. CDR3 nucleotides: TGTGCCAGCAGTGAATTTGTGGGACAGGGGGAGTACTTC. This translates into CASSEFVGQGEYF.

The chain has TRBV19 and TRBJ2-7, with a tentative D call TRBD1 (6 bases). The CDR3 spans 15 residues. Trimming shortened V by 4 bases and J by 4 bases, and 17 bases separated the two germline ends. Per germline, CDR1 LNHDA and CDR2 SQIVND (reference sequence). The CDR3 loop is CASSNLKATGYEQYF. The CDR3 nucleotides are TGTGCCAGTAGTAACCTGAAGGCGACAGGTTACGAGCAGTACTTC.

For this clone: The sample holds other DNA sequences that translate to the same CDR3. This chain connects TRBV27 to TRBJ2-5; 8 positions match TRBD2. This CDR3 is built from 13 residues. CDR1 and CDR2 from the germline V gene are MNHEY and SMNVEV (reference sequence). The V gene end was trimmed by 2 bases and the J gene end by 4 bases; junction bases not matched to a gene: 0. This CDR3 reads CASSLREGETQYF. The CDR3 coding sequence is TGTGCCAGCAGTTTACGGGAGGGAGAGACCCAGTACTTC.

The V and J genes are TRBV5-1 and TRBJ2-5; a weak D match, TRBD2 (5 bases). The V gene's germline CDR1 is SGHRS and CDR2 YFSETQ. The CDR3 consists of 14 residues. V lost 4 bases, J lost 5 bases, and 15 bases lay in between. The CDR3 protein is CASSRIGRVETQYF. As DNA, the CDR3 is TGCGCCAGCAGCCGAATTGGGAGAGTGGAGACCCAGTACTTC.

In this sample, this clone turned up once. The chain couples TRBV18 to TRBJ2-1; weak D call: TRBD1 (6 bases). This CDR3 spans 15 amino acids. The V and J ends lost 0 bases and 4 bases respectively, with 10 bases between them. Germline lookup yields CDR1 KGHSH and CDR2 LQKENI. CDR3 in DNA: TGTGCCAGCTCACCACCGGACAGCAGTTACAATGAGCAGTTCTTC. This encodes CASSPPDSSYNEQFF.

This clone appeared once. The rearrangement links TRBV29-1 to TRBJ1-1, with D unclear. The CDR3 totals 14 residues. Germline CDR1 SQVTM, CDR2 ANQGSEA. The V and J ends lost 0 bases and 9 bases respectively, with 17 bases between them. The CDR3 region is CSVEDLIWPPKAFF. The CDR3 DNA reads as TGCAGCGTTGAAGATCTCATATGGCCCCCGAAAGCTTTCTTT.

The chain employs TRBV5-1 and TRBJ1-3; TRBD1 agrees at 8 bases. The CDR3 has 14 amino acids. J gave up 2 bases and V 7 bases, and 5 bases lay outside the gene matches. The V gene's germline CDR1 is SGHRS and CDR2 YFSETQ. The CDR3 loop is CASHRGSAGNTIYF. Here the CDR3 DNA reads TGCGCCAGCCACAGGGGGTCCGCTGGAAACACCATATATTTT.

In the case of this clone: Other DNA sequences in the same sample also yield this CDR3. This sequence joins TRBV9 and TRBJ2-1, with D perhaps TRBD1 or TRBD2 (5 bases each). V gave up 3 bases and J gave up 2 bases, with 6 bases separating them. The CDR3 consists of 13 residues. Germline values: CDR1 SGDLS, CDR2 YYNGEE. The DNA for the CDR3 is TGTGCCAGCAGCGAGGGACCCTACAATGAGCAGTTCTTC. Translated: CASSEGPYNEQFF.

The chain has TRBV5-4 and TRBJ2-3; tentatively, D is TRBD1 (6 bases). V lost 3 bases to trimming and J lost 2 bases, with 13 bases between them. The V gene's germline CDR1 is SGHNT and CDR2 YYREEE (reference sequence). This CDR3 has 15 amino acids. CDR3 DNA: TGTGCCAGCAGCTCCCCAGGGGCGCCCACAGATACGCAGTATTTT. Translated: CASSSPGAPTDTQYF.

The chain uses TRBV28 and TRBJ2-3; 8 nucleotides align to TRBD2. V shed 5 bases, J shed 0 bases, and the junction held 10 bases outside the gene matches. Looked up from germline, CDR1 is MDHEN and CDR2 is SYDVKM. This CDR3 is built from 17 residues. The CDR3 protein is CASSRSGRGLSTDTQYF. As DNA, the CDR3 is TGTGCCAGCAGTCGGAGCGGGAGAGGACTTAGCACAGATACGCAGTATTTT.

The chain recombines TRBV25-1 with TRBJ2-2; weak D call: TRBD1 (5 bases). This CDR3 spans 15 amino acids. The germline V and J ends were trimmed by 8 bases and 3 bases, with 16 bases remaining between them. Germline V lookup: CDR1 MGHDK, CDR2 SYGVNS. DNA of the CDR3: TGTGCCAGCCGTGGCCAAGGGGCCCACACCGGGGAGCTGTTTTTT. Encoded protein: CASRGQGAHTGELFF. The variable domain in full, with the rest retrieved from reference TRBV25-1 and TRBJ2-2, is EADIYQTPRYLVIGTGKKITLECSQTMGHDKMYWYQQDPGMELHLIHYSYGVNSTEKGDLSSESTVSRIRTEHFPLTLESARPSHTSQYLCASRGQGAHTGELFFGEGSRLTVL.

The chain combines TRBV5-5 with TRBJ1-2, with D tentatively TRBD1 (6 bases). Germline V gene data show CDR1 as SGHKS and CDR2 as YYEKEE (reference sequence). The CDR3 is made up of 15 amino acids. Trimming took off 1 base at V and 4 bases at J, with 14 bases between the two ends. For the CDR3, the DNA is TGTGCCAGCAGCTTGTCGGGGGCACTAGGCTATGGCTACACCTTC. Translating gives CASSLSGALGYGYTF. Drawing the rest from reference TRBV5-5 and TRBJ1-2, the complete variable domain is DAGVTQSPTHLIKTRGQQVTLRCSPISGHKSVSWYQQVLGQGPQFIFQYYEKEERGRGNFPDRFSARQFPNYSSELNVNALLLGDSALYLCASSLSGALGYGYTFGSGTRLTVV.

The chain carries TRBV5-4 and TRBJ2-1; D may match TRBD1 or TRBD2 (5 bases each). V lost 3 bases to trimming and J lost 6 bases, with 16 bases between them. Germline loops: CDR1 SGHNT, CDR2 YYREEE (reference sequence). The CDR3 spans 15 residues. Written as DNA, the CDR3 is TGTGCCAGCAGCTGGGACGTAACAAGGGGCAATGAGCAGTTCTTC. It translates to CASSWDVTRGNEQFF.

The chain uses TRBV12-2 and TRBJ2-7; the D call in the table, TRBD1, was not verified against the DNA. TRBV12-2 is annotated as a pseudogene. This CDR3 has 12 residues. The CDR3 nucleotides read TGTGCAAGTCGAACAGCAGCCTACGAGCAGTACTTC. This gives the protein CASRTAAYEQYF.

The gene calls are TRBV19 and TRBJ2-5; D is unclear. Looked up from germline, CDR1 is LNHDA and CDR2 is SQIVND (reference sequence). The ends were cut back, 4 bases at V and 2 bases at J, with 11 bases in the middle. The CDR3 has 14 residues. The CDR3 protein is CASSTVQWQETQYF. The CDR3 DNA reads TGTGCCAGTAGTACAGTCCAATGGCAAGAGACCCAGTACTTC.

The chain combines TRBV18 with TRBJ2-2, with 12 nucleotides matching TRBD2. The CDR3 runs to 18 residues. Germline CDR1 reads KGHSH; CDR2 reads LQKENI. V shed 3 bases and J 6 bases; nucleotides not matched to a gene: 11. The CDR3 is CASSPTGLAGGGSGELFF. The CDR3 DNA reads TGTGCCAGCTCACCGACGGGACTAGCGGGTGGTGGATCCGGGGAGCTGTTTTTT.

This clone has just one count. This chain joins TRBV5-1 and TRBJ2-1; the match to TRBD2 covers 9 bases. CDR3 length: 15 residues. Trimming removed 1 base from V and 3 bases from J; junction bases left unmatched: 2. The V gene's germline CDR1 is SGHRS and CDR2 YFSETQ. The CDR3 bases are TGCGCCAGCAGCTTGACTAGCGGGCTCTACAATGAGCAGTTCTTC. It translates to CASSLTSGLYNEQFF.

This chain joins TRBV5-4 and TRBJ2-2; TRBD2 is a possible D gene (5 bases). Looked up from germline, CDR1 is SGHNT and CDR2 is YYREEE (reference sequence). Trimming took off 4 bases at V and 4 bases at J, with 11 bases between the two ends. The CDR3 totals 14 residues. The CDR3 sequence is CASSPGNPTGELFF. CDR3 bases: TGTGCCAGCAGCCCCGGGAACCCCACCGGGGAGCTGTTTTTT.

The DNA for the CDR3 is TGCGCCAGCAGCTTGAGTTCCAGGGCGGAGACCCAGTACTTC. This translates into CASSLSSRAETQYF. The chain uses TRBV5-1 and TRBJ2-5; a possible D gene is TRBD1 (5 bases). The V end was cut by 1 base, the J end by 5 bases, with 12 bases between. The CDR3 covers 14 residues. The germline V gene encodes CDR1 SGHRS and CDR2 YFSETQ.

A single count supports this clone. This rearrangement joins TRBV4-3 to TRBJ2-1, with TRBD2 matching over 8 bases. The CDR3 consists of 16 residues. J lost 8 bases, V lost 0 bases, and 9 bases had no gene match. Per germline, CDR1 LGHNA and CDR2 YSLEER. CDR3 sequence: CASSQDLRLAGYEQFF. CDR3 coding DNA: TGCGCCAGCAGCCAAGATCTCCGGCTAGCGGGTTATGAGCAGTTCTTC.

The chain uses TRBV7-2 and TRBJ2-7; 9 positions agree with TRBD2. Germline assignment: CDR1 SGHTA and CDR2 FQGNSA. There are 17 residues in the CDR3. V lost 0 bases and J lost 4; bases outside the gene matches: 10. The CDR3 loop reads CASSLAAGGYPGYEQYF. The CDR3 DNA reads as TGTGCCAGCAGCTTAGCCGCGGGAGGGTACCCGGGGTACGAGCAGTACTTC.

This CDR3 reads CASSVHRGSEQYF. The CDR3, as DNA: TGTGCCAGCAGCGTTCACAGGGGAAGCGAGCAGTACTTC. J is TRBJ2-7 and V is TRBV9; 7 nucleotides match TRBD1. The ends lost 2 bases at V and 6 bases at J; junction bases unmatched: 5. The CDR3 contains 13 residues. Germline CDR1 reads SGDLS; CDR2 reads YYNGEE.

The chain employs TRBV7-6 and TRBJ2-3; 7 bases align to TRBD1. Germline CDR1 reads SGHVS; CDR2 reads FNYEAQ. CDR3 length equals 16 residues. The ends lost 5 bases at V and 2 bases at J; junction bases unmatched: 10. The CDR3 DNA sequence: TGTGCCAGCAGCCAACTAGGACAGGAAGCCACAGATACGCAGTATTTT. Translation gives CASSQLGQEATDTQYF.

The rearrangement links TRBV5-1 to TRBJ2-1, with D tentatively TRBD2 (5 bases). Germline loops: CDR1 SGHRS, CDR2 YFSETQ. This CDR3 has 15 amino acids. With 2 bases removed from V and 0 bases from J, the gap between germline ends came to 9 bases. The CDR3 DNA reads TGCGCCAGCAGCTTTAGCGCGAGCTCCTACAATGAGCAGTTCTTC. Its translation is CASSFSASSYNEQFF.

The chain couples TRBV15 to TRBJ2-7; 7 bases are shared with TRBD2. V lost 3 bases and J lost 5; bases outside the gene matches: 7. CDR3 length: 14 residues. Germline loops: CDR1 LNHNV, CDR2 YYDKDF (reference sequence). For the CDR3, the DNA is TGTGCCACCAGCAGGTCGAGCGGGGAGGACGAGCAGTACTTC. It codes for CATSRSSGEDEQYF.

This clone has just one count. J is TRBJ1-1 and V is TRBV11-2; D call uncertain. This CDR3 has 15 residues. Trimming took off 0 bases at V and 0 bases at J, with 8 bases between the two ends. The V gene's germline CDR1 is SGHAT and CDR2 FQNNGV. CDR3 loop: CASSLDLSLNTEAFF. The CDR3 DNA is TGTGCCAGCAGCTTAGATCTATCATTGAACACTGAAGCTTTCTTT.